The 29 T cell receptor beta chains below come from one sample, sequenced in a study of cytomegalovirus exposure and HLA in healthy donors. Researchers ran the PCR with 60 Vbeta and 13 Jbeta primers. Assay: immunoSEQ multiplex PCR; the TCRdb copy retains only in-frame clones and omits some. The profile shows 83,000 or so clones, 81% of them singletons. The sequenced sample was PBMCs. Every receptor here comes from a woman aged 25 to 39 in good health and CMV-seronegative.

The chain couples TRBV19 to TRBJ2-7; D perhaps matches TRBD2 (5 bases). In germline, CDR1 is LNHDA, CDR2 SQIVND (reference sequence). The length of the CDR3 is 13 residues. The ends were cut back, 3 bases at V and 6 bases at J, with 12 bases in the middle. The CDR3 region has the DNA TGTGCCAGTAGTATCTACCTCGAGGGCGAGCAGTACTTC. The encoded protein is CASSIYLEGEQYF.

The DNA for the CDR3 is TGTGCCAGTAGAGGGGGACTAGCGGGGAGAGAGCAGTTCTTC. It encodes CASRGGLAGREQFF. This chain links TRBV19 with TRBJ2-1, with 13 positions matching TRBD2. The length of the CDR3 is 14 residues. CDR1 and CDR2 (germline): LNHDA, SQIVND (reference sequence). V was clipped by 6 bases and J by 10 bases; unmatched bases: 6.

This chain links TRBV7-8 with TRBJ2-7; no firm D call. This CDR3 has 13 amino acids. Germline V gives CDR1 SGHVS, CDR2 FQNEAQ. Trimming took off 5 bases at V and 3 bases at J, with 11 bases between the two ends. The CDR3 region has the DNA TGTGCCAGCAGCCCCCGGGTAAGCTACGAGCAGTACTTC. Residues: CASSPRVSYEQYF. Filled out from reference TRBV7-8 and TRBJ2-7, the complete variable domain reads GAGVSQSPRYKVAKRGQDVALRCDPISGHVSLFWYQQALGQGPEFLTYFQNEAQLDKSGLPSDRFFAERPEGSVSTLKIQRTQQEDSAVYLCASSPRVSYEQYFGPGTRLTVT.

V gene TRBV5-6 combines with J gene TRBJ2-7; 10 bases fit TRBD1. This CDR3 spans 17 amino acids. The J segment lost 3 bases and the V segment lost 1 base, leaving 10 bases of the junction unmatched. The germline CDR1 and CDR2 sequences are SGHDT and YYEEEE. This CDR3 reads CASSLWGMGQGNYEQYF. The DNA for the CDR3 is TGTGCCAGCAGCTTGTGGGGGATGGGACAGGGGAACTACGAGCAGTACTTC.

This clone was observed once. The CDR3 is CASSAPGLAGNEQFF. In DNA form, the CDR3 reads TGCGCCAGCAGCGCGCCGGGACTAGCGGGTAATGAGCAGTTCTTC. The gene calls are TRBV5-1 and TRBJ2-1; 12 bases line up with TRBD2. Germline V gene data show CDR1 as SGHRS and CDR2 as YFSETQ. This CDR3 is 15 amino acids long. The ends lost 4 bases at V and 7 bases at J; junction bases unmatched: 6.

This chain connects TRBV5-1 to TRBJ1-1; 11 bases align to TRBD1. Trimming removed 6 bases from V and 2 bases from J; junction bases left unmatched: 3. Germline CDR1 is SGHRS and CDR2 is YFSETQ. The CDR3 has 14 amino acids. This CDR3 is CASTGTGGNTEAFF. The CDR3 DNA reads as TGCGCCAGCACCGGGACAGGGGGTAACACTGAAGCTTTCTTT.

This clone was seen once. The CDR3 coding sequence is TGTGCCAGCAGTTCCGGACAGGGAGACCAGCCCCAGCATTTT. Amino acids: CASSSGQGDQPQHF. The chain joins TRBV27 to TRBJ1-5, with 8 bases that match TRBD1. This CDR3 has 14 amino acids. Trimming removed 4 bases from V and 7 bases from J; junction bases left unmatched: 6. Germline CDR1 and CDR2: MNHEY and SMNVEV (reference sequence).

The chain couples TRBV7-3 to TRBJ2-7; 9 bases line up with TRBD1. V shed 4 bases and J 12 bases; nucleotides not matched to a gene: 7. Germline loops: CDR1 SGHTA, CDR2 FQGTGA. This CDR3 comprises 12 residues. In nucleotides, the CDR3 is TGTGCCAGCAGCTCCGGACAGGGGTTAAGGTACTTC. It specifies CASSSGQGLRYF.

This chain uses TRBV4-2 with TRBJ2-5; possible D gene TRBD2, 6 bases. Deletions cut 0 bases from V and 5 bases from J, with 19 bases between. Per germline, CDR1 LGHNA and CDR2 YNFKEQ. This CDR3 has 17 amino acids. CDR3 coding DNA: TGTGCCAGCAGCCAAGATGGGGCAGGGAGCGGGTGGGAGACCCAGTACTTC. Translating it yields CASSQDGAGSGWETQYF.

This clone appeared a few times. The chain uses TRBV6-1 and TRBJ2-1; 12 nucleotides line up with TRBD1. The ends lost 7 bases at V and 9 bases at J; junction bases unmatched: 7. Germline V gives CDR1 MNHNS, CDR2 SASEGT. This CDR3 is built from 14 residues. CDR3 amino acids: CASTRDRGHSEQFF. The CDR3 nucleotides read TGTGCCAGCACGAGGGACAGGGGGCATAGTGAGCAGTTCTTC.

The chain carries TRBV6-1 and TRBJ1-4; TRBD1 might be the D (6 bases). Germline V gene data show CDR1 as MNHNS and CDR2 as SASEGT. CDR3 size: 14 residues. The V end was cut by 3 bases, the J end by 7 bases, with 12 bases between. The CDR3 region has the DNA TGTGCCAGCAGTGAGGGGACATCCAGTGAAAAACTGTTTTTT. Translating gives CASSEGTSSEKLFF.

The chain is built from TRBV27 and TRBJ2-1; TRBD1 matches at 12 bases. The J segment lost 7 bases and the V segment lost 1 base, leaving 5 bases of the junction unmatched. Germline lookup yields CDR1 MNHEY and CDR2 SMNVEV (reference sequence). The CDR3 has 16 residues. The CDR3 protein is CASSLLGTGGSNEQFF. In DNA form, the CDR3 reads TGTGCCAGCAGTTTATTAGGGACAGGGGGCTCGAATGAGCAGTTCTTC.

The chain carries TRBV5-1 and TRBJ1-1; 11 nucleotides match TRBD1. The CDR3 runs 20 residues. Germline-derived CDR1 and CDR2 are SGHRS and YFSETQ. Losses at the gene ends were 2 bases for V and 0 bases for J; bases not matched to a gene: 15. The CDR3 protein is CASSFPGQGDPNYLNTEAFF. As DNA, the CDR3 is TGCGCCAGCAGCTTTCCGGGACAGGGGGACCCGAATTATCTGAACACTGAAGCTTTCTTT.

This sequence joins TRBV19 and TRBJ1-5, with a tentative D call TRBD1 (6 bases). The length of the CDR3 is 14 residues. Trimming stripped 6 bases from V and 4 bases from J, with 13 bases between. CDR1 and CDR2 from the germline V gene are LNHDA and SQIVND (reference sequence). The CDR3 loop reads CASSLAGTNQPQHF. DNA for the CDR3: TGTGCCAGTAGCCTAGCCGGGACAAATCAGCCCCAGCATTTT.

The rearrangement uses TRBV5-1 and TRBJ1-1, with no clear D. The germline V and J ends were trimmed by 1 base and 1 base, with 8 bases remaining between them. The CDR3 contains 14 residues. Germline CDR1 reads SGHRS; CDR2 reads YFSETQ. The CDR3 loop reads CASSLTEPNTEAFF. CDR3 DNA sequence: TGCGCCAGCAGCTTGACGGAGCCGAACACTGAAGCTTTCTTT.

This chain connects TRBV25-1 to TRBJ2-7; no firm D call. V was trimmed by 5 bases and J by 1 base, leaving 15 bases between them. Germline CDR1 reads MGHDK; CDR2 reads SYGVNS. The length of the CDR3 is 15 residues. CDR3 DNA: TGTGCCAGCAGTCCCCGACAAGGCCATTCCTACGAGCAGTACTTC. It translates to CASSPRQGHSYEQYF.

The chain has TRBV30 and TRBJ1-6; TRBD1 might be the D (6 bases). V lost 3 bases, J lost 9 bases, and 9 bases lay in between. In germline, CDR1 is GTSNPN, CDR2 SVGIG (reference sequence). The CDR3 length is 12 residues. This chain's CDR3 is CAWRGGGSPLHF. The CDR3 nucleotides read TGTGCCTGGAGAGGGGGGGGTTCACCCCTCCACTTT.

As to this clone: An end of the junction does not agree with germline; a read error may underlie this. CDR3 nucleotides: TGTGCCAGCAGCTTGGATCACGCCGGGTCTCGGTCCTTC. Protein: CASSLDHAGSRSF. The chain employs TRBV7-3 and TRBJ2-7; D is unclear. The germline CDR1 and CDR2 sequences are SGHTA and FQGTGA. This CDR3 spans 13 amino acids. The full variable domain, rest sourced from reference TRBV7-3 and TRBJ2-7, is GAGVSQTPSNKVTEKGKYVELRCDPISGHTALYWYRQSLGQGPEFLIYFQGTGAADDSGLPNDRFFAVRPEGSVSTLKIQRTERGDSAVYLCASSLDHAGSRSFGPGTRLTVT.

This chain links TRBV30 with TRBJ2-3; D might be TRBD2 (5 bases). CDR1 is GTSNPN, CDR2 SVGIG, per germline (reference sequence). CDR3 length equals 15 residues. V lost 0 bases and J 3 bases, leaving 13 bases between the germline ends. Here the CDR3 DNA reads TGTGCCTGGAGTGTATGGGGAGAAGCAACAGATACGCAGTATTTT. Protein: CAWSVWGEATDTQYF. Full variable domain (missing parts from reference TRBV30 and TRBJ2-3): SQTIHQWPATLVQPVGSPLSLECTVEGTSNPNLYWYRQAAGRGLQLLFYSVGIGQISSEVPQNLSASRPQDRQFILSSKKLLLSDSGFYLCAWSVWGEATDTQYFGPGTRLTVL.

This clone appeared once. The V gene is TRBV11-2, the J gene TRBJ2-5; TRBD1 is a possible D gene (6 bases). Germline V gene lookup returns CDR1 SGHAT and CDR2 FQNNGV. Trimming cost V 5 bases and J 9 bases, with 19 bases left between them. The CDR3 contains 14 residues. The CDR3 is CASSPLWGLGAQYF. The CDR3 DNA follows: TGTGCCAGCAGCCCGCTATGGGGGCTCGGGGCCCAGTACTTC.

This chain links TRBV6-6 with TRBJ1-2, with D perhaps TRBD1 (5 bases). The CDR3 length is 16 residues. V was clipped by 0 bases and J by 3 bases, with 14 bases between them. Germline V gene data show CDR1 as MNHNY and CDR2 as SVGAGI (reference sequence). DNA of the CDR3: TGTGCCAGCAGTTACTCGAACCAGGGTGACGACTATGGCTACACCTTC. Its translation: CASSYSNQGDDYGYTF.

This sequence joins TRBV7-2 and TRBJ2-7; 9 bases agree with TRBD1. CDR3 length equals 14 residues. Germline V CDR1 and CDR2: SGHTA, FQGNSA. J gave up 5 bases and V 5 bases, and 7 bases lay outside the gene matches. CDR3 nucleotides: TGTGCCAGCAGCCCCCGGACAGGGGAGAACGAGCAGTACTTC. Amino acids: CASSPRTGENEQYF.

V gene TRBV7-3 combines with J gene TRBJ2-7; 8 bases align to TRBD2. V shed 5 bases and J 0 bases; nucleotides not matched to a gene: 3. CDR3 length: 14 residues. Germline CDR1 reads SGHTA; CDR2 reads FQGTGA. The CDR3 DNA follows: TGTGCCAGCAGCGCGGGAGGCTCCTCCTACGAGCAGTACTTC. It specifies CASSAGGSSYEQYF. Full variable domain (rest looked up from reference TRBV7-3 and TRBJ2-7): GAGVSQTPSNKVTEKGKYVELRCDPISGHTALYWYRQSLGQGPEFLIYFQGTGAADDSGLPNDRFFAVRPEGSVSTLKIQRTERGDSAVYLCASSAGGSSYEQYFGPGTRLTVT.

The chain is built from TRBV28 and TRBJ1-2; 11 bases line up with TRBD1. From germline, CDR1 is MDHEN and CDR2 SYDVKM. The V segment lost 7 bases and the J segment 1 base; nucleotides outside the gene matches: 5. CDR3 size: 15 residues. CDR3 in DNA: TGTGCCAGCATGGACAGGGGGCGCGATAACTATGGCTACACCTTC. This gives the protein CASMDRGRDNYGYTF.

In DNA, the CDR3 is TGCGCCAGCAGCCCAGACAGGGGGCGTGGATTTTTTCACTTCTTC. Translating it yields CASSPDRGRGFFHFF. This chain uses TRBV4-1 with TRBJ2-1; 10 bases fit TRBD1. The CDR3 covers 15 residues. The V gene's germline CDR1 is MGHRA and CDR2 YSYEKL. Trimming cost V 4 bases and J 16 bases; bases outside gene matches: 16.

A word on this clone: The germline gene is not matched at one end of the junction; a read error may be the cause. The chain is built from TRBV5-6 and TRBJ2-7; a possible D gene is TRBD2 (6 bases). The CDR3 covers 16 residues. The germline V gene has CDR1 SGHDT and CDR2 YYEEEE. CDR3 DNA: TGTGCCGGCAGCCTCGGGGGAGGTCGTTTCTCCTACGAGCAGTACTTC. It encodes CAGSLGGGRFSYEQYF.

V gene TRBV28 combines with J gene TRBJ1-5; D ambiguous. With 1 base removed from V and 4 bases from J, the gap between germline ends came to 8 bases. Germline V lookup: CDR1 MDHEN, CDR2 SYDVKM. The CDR3 loop spans 14 amino acids. CDR3 nucleotide sequence: TGTGCCAGCAGTTTATTGCCTGAGAATCAGCCCCAGCATTTT. Translated, it gives CASSLLPENQPQHF.

This chain links TRBV2 with TRBJ2-3, with a weak D call TRBD2 (6 bases). Germline V gene sequence: CDR1 SNHLY, CDR2 FYNNEI. The V end was cut by 8 bases, the J end by 5 bases, with 11 bases between. The CDR3 has 12 residues. In nucleotides, the CDR3 is TGTGCCAGCGGACTAACCTTAGATACGCAGTATTTT. Translated: CASGLTLDTQYF.

The chain links TRBV21-1 to TRBJ2-5; the D call of TRBD1 is as the table states it, not checked on the DNA. The J call could be wrong; TRBJ2-7 is a better fit for the DNA end. TRBV21-1 is a known pseudogene. This CDR3 is 16 amino acids long. CDR3 region: CASITGPPKPSYEQYF. CDR3 sequence (DNA): TGTGCCAGCATCACAGGGCCTCCAAAACCATCCTACGAGCAGTACTTC.